The rows below give T cell receptor beta chains drawn from one sample of a study of OX40 agonist ivuxolimab in advanced cancers. Some clones are missing from TCRdb's copy, which holds only in-frame ones; the method was immunoSEQ multiplex PCR. The sample records 76,000 or so clones, roughly 93% being singletons. Sequences were derived from CD4+ or CD8+ T cells sorted from blood, sampled in a trial of the OX40 agonist ivuxolimab. The source is an adult with an advanced solid tumor such as melanoma, head and neck, liver or kidney cancer. Each CDR3 is given with its conserved first and last residue. The order of the fields is V gene, J gene, CDR3 protein.

>TRBV4-1|TRBJ2-5
CASSLLAGQETQYF
>TRBV29-1|TRBJ2-7
CSVEAGGRAQYEQYF
>TRBV13|TRBJ1-4
CASSLEDEKLFF
>TRBV6-1|TRBJ2-7
CASSERQGAYEQYF
>TRBV6-1|TRBJ2-5
CASSSGGGGGETQYF
>TRBV27|TRBJ2-7
CASSLSPGAYEQYF
>TRBV9|TRBJ2-1
CASSVGGQGAFEQFF
>TRBV10-3|TRBJ1-5
CAISGLGSNQPQHF
>TRBV13|TRBJ2-3
CASSPPTAGAPHTQYF
>TRBV11-2|TRBJ2-1
CASSTSGSSYNEQFF
>TRBV4-3|TRBJ1-2
CASSQDTGYYGYTF
>TRBV21-1|TRBJ1-1
CASSTYRVSGTEAFF
>TRBV27|TRBJ2-1
CAASSYLNEQFF
>TRBV27|TRBJ1-1
CASSFGTGNTEAFF
>TRBV4-1|TRBJ2-7
CASSQTLTGSYEQYF
>TRBV5-4|TRBJ2-3
CASSPRGGALFPDTQYF
>TRBV6-5|TRBJ1-3
CASSYGWGSGNTIYF
>TRBV19|TRBJ1-2
CASSIQPPGGAYGYTF
>TRBV4-1|TRBJ2-1
CASSQESSYNEQFF
>TRBV27|TRBJ2-1
CASSLSGSYNEQFF
>TRBV9|TRBJ2-7
CASSVGAGTSYEQYF
>TRBV11-2|TRBJ1-1
CASSLTGKEAFF
>TRBV7-2|TRBJ2-7
CASSPGLAAEQYF
>TRBV6-1|TRBJ2-1
CASSEHVGAEGLANEQFF
>TRBV27|TRBJ2-1
CASSARNEQFF
>TRBV6-1|TRBJ1-2
CASSEELWQPGGYGYTF
>TRBV12-5|TRBJ1-5
CASGSPNQPQHF
>TRBV7-9|TRBJ2-7
CASSHQGTLYEQYF
>TRBV5-1|TRBJ2-7
CASSLADGAGYEQYF
>TRBV6-5|TRBJ2-3
CASSPSVRHTDTQYF
>TRBV11-2|TRBJ1-6
CASSQGQGGRVPLHF
>TRBV27|TRBJ1-1
CASSPTQGTEAFF
>TRBV14|TRBJ2-7
CASSPTGFDEQYF
>TRBV2|TRBJ1-1
CASSAGGNTEAFF
>TRBV10-1|TRBJ1-1
CASSGDLNTEAFF
>TRBV19|TRBJ1-1
CASSISRTLRTEAFF
>TRBV9|TRBJ2-2
CASSVRYTGELFF
>TRBV28|TRBJ2-7
CASRRVSYEQYF
>TRBV19|TRBJ1-1
CASSIGWRAEAFF
>TRBV6-6|TRBJ2-1
CASSFSTSGGAGEQFF